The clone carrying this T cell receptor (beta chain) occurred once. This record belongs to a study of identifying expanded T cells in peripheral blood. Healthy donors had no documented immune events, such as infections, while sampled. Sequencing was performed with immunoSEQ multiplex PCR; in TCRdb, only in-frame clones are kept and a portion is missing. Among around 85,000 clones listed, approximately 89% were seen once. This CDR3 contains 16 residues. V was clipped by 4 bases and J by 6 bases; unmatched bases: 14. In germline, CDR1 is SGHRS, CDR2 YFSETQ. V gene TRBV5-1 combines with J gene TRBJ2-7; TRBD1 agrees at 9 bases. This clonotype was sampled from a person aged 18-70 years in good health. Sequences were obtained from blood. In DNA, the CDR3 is TGCGCCAGCAGCCCATCATCCGGGACAGGGTTTCGCGAGCAGTACTTC. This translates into CASSPSSGTGFREQYF.